The 22 T cell receptor beta chains below all came from one sample that was sequenced in a study of graft-versus-host responses after intestinal transplantation listed by TCRdb under 2021. The method was the immunoSEQ multiplex PCR assay. Entries here come from immuneACCESS through TCRdb and include only in-frame sequences with V and J called. Some clones fail to appear in such tables; in the studies checked, an unresolved V gene covers under half of the shortfall, and the cause of the remainder is unknown. The sample table shows more than 75,000 clones, and around 93% are seen once. The top ten clonotypes cover just under 0.35% of the sample. These receptors lack a known antigen. The time point label corresponds to: cells obtained before transplantation from donor or recipient. The material was unstimulated CD4+ T cells sorted from spleen or lymph node cells, obtained before transplant. The receptors derive from a human donor who was the organ donor for an intestinal transplant.

This chain connects TRBV25-1 to TRBJ1-1; D perhaps matches TRBD1 (5 bases). Germline V gene lookup returns CDR1 MGHDK and CDR2 SYGVNS. Deletions cut 9 bases from V and 1 base from J, with 18 bases between. The CDR3 totals 15 residues. This CDR3 is CASSITGEANTEAFF. CDR3 nucleotide sequence: TGTGCCAGTTCGATAACAGGTGAAGCGAACACTGAAGCTTTCTTT.

This chain uses TRBV11-3 with TRBJ2-7; 8 nucleotides match TRBD2. The germline gives CDR1 SGHNT, CDR2 YENEEA. Germline trimming cut 4 bases from V and 7 bases from J; bases unmatched to any gene: 6. There are 13 residues in the CDR3. Written as DNA, the CDR3 is TGTGCCAGCAGCTCCTCTCGGGGGGGAGAGCAGTACTTC. As protein: CASSSSRGGEQYF.

V gene TRBV7-9 combines with J gene TRBJ1-4, with D possibly being TRBD1 (6 bases). This CDR3 is 15 amino acids long. V was trimmed by 5 bases and J by 3 bases, leaving 13 bases between them. CDR1 is SEHNR, CDR2 FQNEAQ, per germline (reference sequence). In nucleotides, the CDR3 is TGTGCCAGCAGCCCGGGAGGGGGGGCTAATGAAAAACTGTTTTTT. This gives the protein CASSPGGGANEKLFF.

The chain links TRBV28 to TRBJ2-6; D call uncertain. V was pared by 5 bases and J by 12 bases, with 8 bases between. The CDR3 has 11 amino acids. Germline assignment: CDR1 MDHEN and CDR2 SYDVKM. The CDR3 DNA reads as TGTGCCAGCAGTCATCCAGGCGTCCTGACTTTC. This gives the protein CASSHPGVLTF.

This chain connects TRBV28 to TRBJ2-2; TRBD2 matches at 10 bases. V lost 3 bases to trimming and J lost 6 bases; unmatched junction nucleotides: 19. Germline V lookup: CDR1 MDHEN, CDR2 SYDVKM. The CDR3 is 20 amino acids. CDR3 sequence (DNA): TGTGCCAGCAGTTTCATCCAAGGGCCTAGCGGGAGTGAAAAGGCCGGGGAGCTGTTTTTT. It specifies CASSFIQGPSGSEKAGELFF.

The gene calls are TRBV9 and TRBJ2-3, with TRBD2 as a possible D gene (6 bases). This CDR3 spans 15 amino acids. V lost 0 bases, J lost 2 bases, and 10 bases lay in between. The germline V gene encodes CDR1 SGDLS and CDR2 YYNGEE. CDR3 region: CASSVGGDHTDTQYF. For the CDR3, the DNA is TGTGCCAGCAGCGTAGGGGGGGATCACACAGATACGCAGTATTTT.

This chain uses TRBV6-5 with TRBJ1-2; D might be TRBD1 (6 bases). CDR1 is MNHEY and CDR2 is SVGAGI in the germline V gene. The V and J ends lost 6 bases and 2 bases respectively, with 16 bases between them. The CDR3 totals 15 residues. CDR3 protein: CASRLYRDPNYGYTF. For the CDR3, the DNA is TGTGCCAGCAGACTCTACAGGGACCCCAACTATGGCTACACCTTC.

The genes are TRBV7-2 and TRBJ2-1, with 8 nucleotides matching TRBD2. In germline, CDR1 is SGHTA, CDR2 FQGNSA. V was pared by 2 bases and J by 6 bases, with 9 bases of the junction left unmatched. CDR3 length equals 16 residues. CDR3 in amino acids: CASSLLRGGLSNEQFF. The CDR3 DNA follows: TGTGCCAGCAGCTTACTCCGGGGGGGTCTGAGCAATGAGCAGTTCTTC.

This clone showed up just a few times. This chain links TRBV18 with TRBJ2-2; TRBD1 matches 7 bases. V lost 5 bases to trimming and J lost 1 base; unmatched junction nucleotides: 1. CDR3 length: 14 residues. Germline assignment: CDR1 KGHSH and CDR2 LQKENI. The CDR3 is CASSWDRNTGELFF. The CDR3 coding sequence is TGTGCCAGCTCATGGGACAGGAACACCGGGGAGCTGTTTTTT. Full variable domain (outside the CDR3, taken from reference TRBV18 and TRBJ2-2): NAGVMQNPRHLVRRRGQEARLRCSPMKGHSHVYWYRQLPEEGLKFMVYLQKENIIDESGMPKERFSAEFPKEGPSILRIQQVVRGDSAAYFCASSWDRNTGELFFGEGSRLTVL.

The chain joins TRBV28 to TRBJ2-7, with D unclear. V lost 3 bases and J lost 3, with 15 bases in between. CDR1 is MDHEN, CDR2 SYDVKM, per germline. This CDR3 comprises 15 residues. CDR3 amino acids: CASSFVVLGGYEQYF. For the CDR3, the DNA is TGTGCCAGCAGTTTTGTCGTTCTCGGCGGCTACGAGCAGTACTTC.

This rearrangement joins TRBV28 to TRBJ1-2; D ambiguous. Trimming stripped 5 bases from V and 8 bases from J, with 18 bases between. CDR1 is MDHEN and CDR2 is SYDVKM in the germline V gene. The CDR3 covers 14 residues. For the CDR3, the DNA is TGTGCCAGCAGTGCATATCGGAGGTCTCTGGGCTACACCTTC. Translating gives CASSAYRRSLGYTF.

Worth noting for this clone: At one of its ends the junction is not consistent with the germline gene, which may arise from a read error. The genes are TRBV27 and TRBJ2-7, with TRBD2 matching over 8 bases. Germline CDR1 MNHEY, CDR2 SMNVEV (reference sequence). This CDR3 region has 15 residues. In DNA form, the CDR3 reads TGTGCCAGCAGTTCCCCGGGACTAGGCTCCCACGAGCAGTACTTC. Amino acid sequence: CASSSPGLGSHEQYF.

This rearrangement joins TRBV27 to TRBJ2-1; 11 nucleotides match TRBD2. Unmatched junction bases numbered 6, after V lost 4 bases and J lost 4 bases. The germline V gene has CDR1 MNHEY and CDR2 SMNVEV (reference sequence). CDR3 length: 16 residues. This CDR3 reads CASSSIAGGLYNEQFF. The CDR3 DNA reads as TGTGCCAGCAGTTCCATAGCGGGAGGGCTTTACAATGAGCAGTTCTTC.

The count of this clone is one. V is TRBV19 and J is TRBJ2-5, with 10 positions matching TRBD2. The germline V gene encodes CDR1 LNHDA and CDR2 SQIVND (reference sequence). The V segment lost 4 bases and the J segment 5 bases; nucleotides outside the gene matches: 7. This CDR3 has 15 amino acids. The CDR3 here is CASSTFLGLAETQYF. In DNA form, the CDR3 reads TGTGCCAGTAGTACATTTTTGGGACTAGCGGAGACCCAGTACTTC.

The rearrangement uses TRBV19 and TRBJ2-1; D is possibly TRBD2 (5 bases). The CDR3 contains 13 residues. Germline V gene data show CDR1 as LNHDA and CDR2 as SQIVND (reference sequence). Trimming removed 5 bases from V and 4 bases from J, with 9 bases in between. As DNA, the CDR3 is TGTGCCAGTAGTGTCGGACTTTACAATGAGCAGTTCTTC. Protein sequence: CASSVGLYNEQFF.

V gene TRBV7-8 combines with J gene TRBJ2-7; TRBD1 might be the D (6 bases). Germline V gene sequence: CDR1 SGHVS, CDR2 FQNEAQ. Trimming left V 3 bases short and J 0 bases short, with 15 bases between. CDR3 length equals 16 residues. Written as DNA, the CDR3 is TGTGCCAGCAGCTTCAGGATTGGACAGTTCTCCTACGAGCAGTACTTC. Translated: CASSFRIGQFSYEQYF.

The rearrangement links TRBV19 to TRBJ2-1; weak D call: TRBD1 (5 bases). V was pared by 3 bases and J by 0 bases, with 15 bases between. CDR3 length: 17 amino acids. Germline V gene data show CDR1 as LNHDA and CDR2 as SQIVND (reference sequence). The CDR3, as DNA: TGTGCCAGTAGTATGACCCCTGGACACGGCTCCTACAATGAGCAGTTCTTC. Translated: CASSMTPGHGSYNEQFF.

The genes are TRBV7-9 and TRBJ2-5, with unresolved D. Trimming removed 1 base from V and 5 bases from J, with 14 bases in between. The germline CDR1 and CDR2 sequences are SEHNR and FQNEAQ (reference sequence). CDR3 length: 15 residues. The CDR3, as DNA: TGTGCCAGCAGCTTAGTTTCCCTAACACAGGAGACCCAGTACTTC. Its translation: CASSLVSLTQETQYF.

This clone was seen just once. This chain joins TRBV21-1 and TRBJ2-7; the table's D gene call, TRBD2, was not cross checked with the DNA. TRBV21-1 counts as a pseudogene. The CDR3 loop spans 14 amino acids. Here the CDR3 DNA reads TGTGCCAAACCAAGCCAGCGGGGGTCACAAGAGCAGTACTTC. Translating gives CAKPSQRGSQEQYF.

V usage is TRBV11-3 and J usage is TRBJ1-4; possible D gene TRBD1, 6 bases. The CDR3 sequence is 14 residues long. The V end lost 3 bases, the J end lost 3 bases, and 8 bases lay between the germline ends. Germline V lookup: CDR1 SGHNT, CDR2 YENEEA. CDR3 protein: CASSFRGANEKLFF. CDR3 coding DNA: TGTGCCAGCAGCTTCAGGGGAGCTAATGAAAAACTGTTTTTT.

The rearrangement links TRBV28 to TRBJ2-7, with D perhaps TRBD1 (5 bases). The CDR3 extends over 12 amino acids. Trimming pared 2 bases from V and 12 bases from J, leaving 14 bases between. Germline-derived CDR1 and CDR2 are MDHEN and SYDVKM. CDR3 amino acids: CASSLTTVGRYF. CDR3 nucleotide sequence: TGTGCCAGCAGTTTAACGACAGTCGGACGGTACTTC.

This clone rates as medium-sized. The V call is TRBV7-3, the J call TRBJ2-1, with 10 bases identical to TRBD2. Per the germline V gene, CDR1 is SGHTA and CDR2 is FQGTGA. Trimming cost V 1 base and J 9 bases; bases outside gene matches: 9. The CDR3 runs 16 residues. This CDR3 is CASSLRGGLATSEQFF. In DNA form, the CDR3 reads TGTGCCAGCAGCTTAAGGGGGGGACTAGCGACGAGTGAGCAGTTCTTC.